These 10 T cell receptor beta chains were sequenced from one sample in a study of T-cell reconstitution after alpha-beta-depleted transplantation in children. It was with unique molecular identifiers that the TCRbeta library was prepared. TCRdb itself ran the PCR reads through MiXCR, one entry per CDR3 protein. The sample has 300,000 or so distinct CDR3 sequences, 9.9% seen once. Source: PBMCs from the stem cell graft donor, taken from the stem cell graft. These receptor sequences come from a human donor who donated a stem cell graft to a child with SCID.

This chain joins TRBV20-1 and TRBJ2-3; 7 bases align to TRBD1. Germline values: CDR1 DFQATT, CDR2 SNEGSKA (reference sequence). The CDR3 contains 15 residues. Losses at the gene ends were 3 bases for V and 6 bases for J; bases not matched to a gene: 12. CDR3 nucleotides: TGCAGTGCTAGGCCGGGACAGCCGATAGAGGATACGCAGTATTTT. Its protein product is CSARPGQPIEDTQYF.

The chain combines TRBV9 with TRBJ1-5; no clear D gene. V shed 4 bases and J shed 1 base, with 9 bases lying between them. CDR3 size: 14 residues. The germline V gene has CDR1 SGDLS and CDR2 YYNGEE. The CDR3 nucleotides read TGTGCCAGCAGCCCCGGACGGAGCAATCAGCCCCAGCATTTT. This encodes CASSPGRSNQPQHF.

The rearrangement links TRBV20-1 to TRBJ1-2; 7 bases are a match to TRBD1. CDR1 is DFQATT and CDR2 is SNEGSKA in the germline V gene (reference sequence). This CDR3 spans 13 amino acids. The V and J ends lost 2 bases and 6 bases, in that order; junction bases with no gene match: 6. The DNA for the CDR3 is TGCAGTGCTAGATCAGGGGGTGCGGATGGCTACACCTTC. As protein: CSARSGGADGYTF.

This clonotype occurred many times. The chain has TRBV12-3 or TRBV12-4 and TRBJ2-1; D is possibly TRBD2 (5 bases). The ends were cut back, 1 base at V and 6 bases at J, with 10 bases in the middle. The CDR3 runs 14 residues. The CDR3 here is CASSLGTLINEQFF. CDR3 sequence (DNA): TGTGCCAGCAGTTTAGGGACTCTTATCAATGAGCAGTTCTTC.

In this sample, this clonotype turned up many times. V and J are TRBV12-3 or TRBV12-4 and TRBJ2-7; D ambiguous. Trimming removed 3 bases from V and 4 bases from J, with 10 bases in between. The CDR3 covers 13 residues. The CDR3 DNA reads as TGTGCCAGCAGTTTTAGACACAGTTACGAGCAGTACTTC. Amino acid sequence: CASSFRHSYEQYF.

The chain carries TRBV3-1 and TRBJ2-3; 7 positions agree with TRBD1. Germline V lookup: CDR1 LGHDT, CDR2 YNNKEL (reference sequence). Trimming cost V 10 bases and J 3 bases; bases outside gene matches: 13. This CDR3 region has 15 residues. CDR3 sequence reads: CATCQVVTGTDTQYF. DNA for the CDR3: TGTGCCACCTGCCAAGTGGTGACAGGGACAGATACGCAGTATTTT.

In its sample, this clonotype was seen a few times. V and J are TRBV5-1 and TRBJ1-1; the D gene is possibly TRBD1 (5 bases). With 0 bases removed from V and 0 bases from J, the gap between germline ends came to 15 bases. This CDR3 has 17 residues. In germline, CDR1 is SGHRS, CDR2 YFSETQ. DNA for the CDR3: TGCGCCAGCAGCTTGGTTCAGGGCTGGGAAATGAACACTGAAGCTTTCTTT. Translation gives CASSLVQGWEMNTEAFF.

This clonotype came up a few times. CDR3 loop: CASSSSKVYNSPLHF. The CDR3, as DNA: TGTGCCAGCAGCTCATCTAAGGTCTATAATTCACCCCTCCACTTT. V and J are TRBV7-8 and TRBJ1-6, with D uncertain. V was shortened by 4 bases and J by 3 bases, with 10 bases between the two germline ends. Germline V CDR1 and CDR2: SGHVS, FQNEAQ. CDR3 length equals 15 residues.

The chain is built from TRBV19 and TRBJ2-5; D remains unclear. The CDR3 length is 13 residues. V was trimmed by 4 bases and J by 5 bases, leaving 11 bases between them. CDR1 LNHDA and CDR2 SQIVND come from the germline V gene (reference sequence). The CDR3 here is CASSRGARETQYF. CDR3 coding DNA: TGTGCCAGTAGTAGAGGCGCCCGGGAGACCCAGTACTTC.

This clonotype was detected a few times. The V and J genes are TRBV20-1 and TRBJ2-5; TRBD1 matches 7 bases. The J segment lost 5 bases and the V segment lost 0 bases, leaving 9 bases of the junction unmatched. The CDR3 has 15 amino acids. The germline V gene has CDR1 DFQATT and CDR2 SNEGSKA (reference sequence). The CDR3 coding sequence is TGCAGTGCTAGAGATCTACGGGGACAGTTGGAGACCCAGTACTTC. Its translation: CSARDLRGQLETQYF.